These 16 T cell receptor beta chains share one sample of origin, sequenced in a study of blood T cell repertoires in COVID-19. Sequencing used immunoSEQ multiplex PCR; TCRdb keeps in-frame clones, though not all of them. The sample contains 95,000 to 100,000 clones, 87% of which appear only once. Material: peripheral blood. Receptor source: a woman in her twenties or thirties with acute or convalescent COVID-19.

The chain couples TRBV28 to TRBJ1-2; 7 nucleotides line up with TRBD1. Losses at the gene ends were 5 bases for V and 2 bases for J; bases not matched to a gene: 17. In germline, CDR1 is MDHEN, CDR2 SYDVKM. The CDR3 covers 18 residues. The CDR3 region has the DNA TGTGCCAGCAGTCCGAATAGGGGGAACAACAGGGGAAACTATGGCTACACCTTC. Amino acid sequence: CASSPNRGNNRGNYGYTF.

This chain links TRBV12-5 with TRBJ1-5, with D tentatively TRBD1 (5 bases). V lost 3 bases and J 7 bases, leaving 19 bases between the germline ends. This CDR3 has 16 residues. The germline CDR1 and CDR2 sequences are LGHNT and FRNRAP. The DNA of the CDR3 is TGTGCTAGTGGTTTATTTGGGCAGGGTATGGGACAGCCCCAGCATTTT. As protein: CASGLFGQGMGQPQHF.

The rearrangement uses TRBV6-5 and TRBJ2-3; D is undetermined. From germline, CDR1 is MNHEY and CDR2 SVGAGI. CDR3 length: 11 amino acids. V was clipped by 8 bases and J by 3 bases, with 6 bases between them. In DNA form, the CDR3 reads TGTGCCAGCCAAGAGACAGATACGCAGTATTTT. Translated, it gives CASQETDTQYF.

This clone turned up a few times. This chain joins TRBV28 and TRBJ2-7; 11 bases are a match to TRBD2. Germline loops: CDR1 MDHEN, CDR2 SYDVKM. The CDR3 is made up of 14 amino acids. J gave up 2 bases and V 6 bases, and 3 bases lay outside the gene matches. The CDR3 reads CASRPTSGAYEQYF. CDR3 sequence (DNA): TGTGCCAGCAGACCGACTAGCGGGGCCTACGAGCAGTACTTC.

This clone was seen once. J is TRBJ2-7 and V is TRBV27, with TRBD1 matching over 8 bases. The V segment lost 4 bases and the J segment 3 bases; nucleotides outside the gene matches: 5. Per the germline V gene, CDR1 is MNHEY and CDR2 is SMNVEV (reference sequence). The CDR3 contains 14 residues. CDR3 coding DNA: TGTGCCAGCAGTTCGGGACAGGTGCTCTACGAGCAGTACTTC. Amino acids: CASSSGQVLYEQYF.

The V call is TRBV9, the J call TRBJ1-5; D is possibly TRBD1 (6 bases). From germline, CDR1 is SGDLS and CDR2 YYNGEE. The CDR3 spans 16 residues. V was trimmed by 3 bases and J by 3 bases, leaving 16 bases between them. CDR3 sequence (DNA): TGTGCCAGCAGCGGACGACAGGCTCGACCCAATCAGCCCCAGCATTTT. Residues: CASSGRQARPNQPQHF.

The chain recombines TRBV5-1 with TRBJ1-2, with D hard to call. With 0 bases removed from V and 2 bases from J, the gap between germline ends came to 23 bases. In germline, CDR1 is SGHRS, CDR2 YFSETQ. There are 19 residues in the CDR3. This CDR3 is CASSLGPPLGLTGNYGYTF. The CDR3 DNA reads as TGCGCCAGCAGCTTGGGCCCACCCCTAGGCTTAACGGGGAACTATGGCTACACCTTC.

The gene calls are TRBV5-1 and TRBJ1-4; TRBD1 aligns across 7 bases. The germline V gene encodes CDR1 SGHRS and CDR2 YFSETQ. With V trimmed by 1 base and J by 4 bases, 10 bases remained unmatched. The CDR3 is made up of 17 amino acids. CDR3 region: CASSLRVRPGGNEKLFF. The CDR3 coding sequence is TGCGCCAGCAGCTTGCGGGTCAGGCCAGGGGGTAATGAAAAACTGTTTTTT.

The CDR3, as DNA: TGTGCCAGCTCACCCCCGGGACTAGCGGGGATTTCTGAGCAGTTCTTC. It translates to CASSPPGLAGISEQFF. The chain links TRBV18 to TRBJ2-1; 13 positions agree with TRBD2. J was trimmed by 9 bases and V by 3 bases; bases with no gene match: 8. Germline V gene sequence: CDR1 KGHSH, CDR2 LQKENI. There are 16 residues in the CDR3. The full variable domain, with the rest looked up from reference TRBV18 and TRBJ2-1, is NAGVMQNPRHLVRRRGQEARLRCSPMKGHSHVYWYRQLPEEGLKFMVYLQKENIIDESGMPKERFSAEFPKEGPSILRIQQVVRGDSAAYFCASSPPGLAGISEQFFGPGTRLTVL.

V and J are TRBV6-6 and TRBJ1-4; 8 bases map to TRBD1. Germline V gene sequence: CDR1 MNHNY, CDR2 SVGAGI (reference sequence). Unmatched junction bases numbered 4, after V lost 0 bases and J lost 4 bases. The CDR3 runs to 16 residues. CDR3 nucleotide sequence: TGTGCCAGCAGTTACTCCGGGACAGGAATTAATGAAAAACTGTTTTTT. Residues: CASSYSGTGINEKLFF.

The chain joins TRBV4-1 to TRBJ1-1; no firm D call. Trimming pared 4 bases from V and 3 bases from J, leaving 12 bases between. This CDR3 contains 14 residues. CDR1 MGHRA and CDR2 YSYEKL come from the germline V gene. CDR3 loop: CASSPLGRDTEAFF. The CDR3 bases are TGCGCCAGCAGCCCCTTAGGGCGGGACACTGAAGCTTTCTTT.

The V and J genes are TRBV11-3 and TRBJ2-7; 11 positions agree with TRBD2. V lost 1 base, J lost 1 base, and 6 bases stayed unmatched. The germline CDR1 and CDR2 sequences are SGHNT and YENEEA. The CDR3 covers 17 residues. The CDR3 is CASSLVPTSGGSYEQYF. DNA of the CDR3: TGTGCCAGCAGCTTAGTTCCCACTAGCGGGGGTTCCTACGAGCAGTACTTC.

The chain's CDR3 is CASSRTGNKGNQPQHF. The CDR3, as DNA: TGTGCCAGTAGTAGGACAGGGAATAAGGGCAATCAGCCCCAGCATTTT. This chain links TRBV19 with TRBJ1-5; TRBD1 matches 8 bases. From germline, CDR1 is LNHDA and CDR2 SQIVND (reference sequence). The trim removed 4 bases at V and 2 bases at J, leaving 7 bases unmatched. This CDR3 is 16 amino acids long.

The chain carries TRBV9 and TRBJ2-3; D remains unclear. CDR3 length: 14 amino acids. V was cut by 3 bases and J by 4 bases, with 12 bases left in between. CDR1 and CDR2 (germline): SGDLS, YYNGEE. CDR3 DNA: TGTGCCAGCAGCGCCCCCGGAGCCGCAGATACGCAGTATTTT. Translation gives CASSAPGAADTQYF.

V gene TRBV5-1 combines with J gene TRBJ1-1; D is possibly TRBD1 (5 bases). V lost 1 base, J lost 6 bases, and 16 bases lay in between. This CDR3 region has 15 residues. The germline gives CDR1 SGHRS, CDR2 YFSETQ. CDR3 residues: CASSLRSGGSAEAFF. The CDR3, as DNA: TGCGCCAGCAGCTTGAGGTCGGGGGGTTCGGCTGAAGCTTTCTTT.

J is TRBJ1-3 and V is TRBV6-5; D gene ambiguous. CDR1 and CDR2 from the germline V gene are MNHEY and SVGAGI. The CDR3 loop spans 15 amino acids. The germline V and J ends were trimmed by 7 bases and 8 bases, with 21 bases remaining between them. The CDR3 loop reads CASNPSAGRLDTIYF. In DNA form, the CDR3 reads TGTGCCAGCAACCCCTCCGCCGGCAGGCTGGACACCATATATTTT.